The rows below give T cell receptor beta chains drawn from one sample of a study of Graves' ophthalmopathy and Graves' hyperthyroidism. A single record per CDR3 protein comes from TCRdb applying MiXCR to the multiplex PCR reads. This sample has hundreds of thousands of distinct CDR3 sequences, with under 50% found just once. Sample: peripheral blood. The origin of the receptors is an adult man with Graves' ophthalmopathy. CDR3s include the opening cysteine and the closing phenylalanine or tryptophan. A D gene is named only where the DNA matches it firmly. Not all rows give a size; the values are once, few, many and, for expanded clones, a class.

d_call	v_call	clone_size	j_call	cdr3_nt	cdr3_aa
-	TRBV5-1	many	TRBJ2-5	TGCGCCAGCAGCTTGGCCAGTAACCAAGAGACCCAGTACTTC	CASSLASNQETQYF
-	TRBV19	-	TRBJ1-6	TGTGCCAGTAGTGCAGCAAGAGTGGGGGCTGCTAGTTCACCCCTCCACTTT	CASSAARVGAASSPLHF
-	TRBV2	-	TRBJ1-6	TGTGCCAGGAATGAGGTGGCGGGGCCCCTCCACTTT	CARNEVAGPLHF
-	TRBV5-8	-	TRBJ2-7	TGTGCCAGCGCCCTCAAGGGCCACGAGCAGTACTTC	CASALKGHEQYF
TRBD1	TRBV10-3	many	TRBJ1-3	TGTGCCATCAGACCGACAGGGTCCGGAAACACCATATATTTT	CAIRPTGSGNTIYF
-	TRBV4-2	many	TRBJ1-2	TGTGCCAGCAGCCAAGGTCAAAGCCAGAGCTATGGCTACACCTTC	CASSQGQSQSYGYTF
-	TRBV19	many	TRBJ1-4	TGTGCCAGTAGTACGGGGATCGGACCAAGTTATAATCCGTTTTTT	CASSTGIGPSYNPFF
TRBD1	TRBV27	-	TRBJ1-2	TGTGCATGCAGATCAGGGACAGGGAACTATGGCTACACCTTC	CACRSGTGNYGYTF
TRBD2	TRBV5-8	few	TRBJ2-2	TGTGCCAGCAGCTTGTATGGCCTAGCGGAGCACACCGGGGAGCTGTTTTTT	CASSLYGLAEHTGELFF
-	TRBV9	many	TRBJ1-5	TGTGCCAGCAGCGTATCAGGGGACCACAATCAGCCCCAGCATTTT	CASSVSGDHNQPQHF
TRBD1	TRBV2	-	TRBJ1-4	TGTGCCAGCAGCGTGGGACAGAAGAATGAAAAACTGTTTTTT	CASSVGQKNEKLFF
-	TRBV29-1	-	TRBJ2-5	TGCAGCCTCGAGGGGCTTCAAGAGACCCAGTACTTC	CSLEGLQETQYF
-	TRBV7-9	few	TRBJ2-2	TGTGCCAGCAGCTCCAACCCTCGGGAGATGAACACCGGGGAGCTGTTTTTT	CASSSNPREMNTGELFF
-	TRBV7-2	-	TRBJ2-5	TGTGCCAGCAGCTGGGGCGGCGGAACGCAAGAGACCCAGTACTTC	CASSWGGGTQETQYF
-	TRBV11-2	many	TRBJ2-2	TGTGCCAGCAGCCCCCCGAACACCGGGGAGCTGTTTTTT	CASSPPNTGELFF
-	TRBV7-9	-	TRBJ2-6	TGTGCCAGCAGTTTTAGGCCGGGGACAGGGGCCAACGTCCTGACTTTC	CASSFRPGTGANVLTF
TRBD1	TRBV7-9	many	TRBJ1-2	TGTGCCAGCAGCATACAGGGGAACTATGGCTACACCTTC	CASSIQGNYGYTF
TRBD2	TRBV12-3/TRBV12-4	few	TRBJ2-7	TGTGCCAGCAGCCCTGTCGGCCCACGACTAGCGTACGAGCAGTACTTC	CASSPVGPRLAYEQYF